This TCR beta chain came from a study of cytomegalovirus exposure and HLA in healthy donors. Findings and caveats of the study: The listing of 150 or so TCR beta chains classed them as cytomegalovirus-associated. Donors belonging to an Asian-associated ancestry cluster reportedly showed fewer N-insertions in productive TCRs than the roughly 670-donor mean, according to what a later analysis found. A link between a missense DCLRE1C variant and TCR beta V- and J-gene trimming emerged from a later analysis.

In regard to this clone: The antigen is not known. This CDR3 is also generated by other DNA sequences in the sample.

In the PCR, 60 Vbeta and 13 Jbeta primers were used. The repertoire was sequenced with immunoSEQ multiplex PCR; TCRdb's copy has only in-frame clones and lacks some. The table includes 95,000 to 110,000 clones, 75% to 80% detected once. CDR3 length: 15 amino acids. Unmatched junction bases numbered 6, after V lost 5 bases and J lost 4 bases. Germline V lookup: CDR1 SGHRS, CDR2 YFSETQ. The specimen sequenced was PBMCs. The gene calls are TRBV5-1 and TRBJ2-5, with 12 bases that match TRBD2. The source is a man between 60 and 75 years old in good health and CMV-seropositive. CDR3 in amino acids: CASSWTSGEGETQYF. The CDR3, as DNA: TGCGCCAGCAGTTGGACTAGCGGGGAGGGAGAGACCCAGTACTTC.